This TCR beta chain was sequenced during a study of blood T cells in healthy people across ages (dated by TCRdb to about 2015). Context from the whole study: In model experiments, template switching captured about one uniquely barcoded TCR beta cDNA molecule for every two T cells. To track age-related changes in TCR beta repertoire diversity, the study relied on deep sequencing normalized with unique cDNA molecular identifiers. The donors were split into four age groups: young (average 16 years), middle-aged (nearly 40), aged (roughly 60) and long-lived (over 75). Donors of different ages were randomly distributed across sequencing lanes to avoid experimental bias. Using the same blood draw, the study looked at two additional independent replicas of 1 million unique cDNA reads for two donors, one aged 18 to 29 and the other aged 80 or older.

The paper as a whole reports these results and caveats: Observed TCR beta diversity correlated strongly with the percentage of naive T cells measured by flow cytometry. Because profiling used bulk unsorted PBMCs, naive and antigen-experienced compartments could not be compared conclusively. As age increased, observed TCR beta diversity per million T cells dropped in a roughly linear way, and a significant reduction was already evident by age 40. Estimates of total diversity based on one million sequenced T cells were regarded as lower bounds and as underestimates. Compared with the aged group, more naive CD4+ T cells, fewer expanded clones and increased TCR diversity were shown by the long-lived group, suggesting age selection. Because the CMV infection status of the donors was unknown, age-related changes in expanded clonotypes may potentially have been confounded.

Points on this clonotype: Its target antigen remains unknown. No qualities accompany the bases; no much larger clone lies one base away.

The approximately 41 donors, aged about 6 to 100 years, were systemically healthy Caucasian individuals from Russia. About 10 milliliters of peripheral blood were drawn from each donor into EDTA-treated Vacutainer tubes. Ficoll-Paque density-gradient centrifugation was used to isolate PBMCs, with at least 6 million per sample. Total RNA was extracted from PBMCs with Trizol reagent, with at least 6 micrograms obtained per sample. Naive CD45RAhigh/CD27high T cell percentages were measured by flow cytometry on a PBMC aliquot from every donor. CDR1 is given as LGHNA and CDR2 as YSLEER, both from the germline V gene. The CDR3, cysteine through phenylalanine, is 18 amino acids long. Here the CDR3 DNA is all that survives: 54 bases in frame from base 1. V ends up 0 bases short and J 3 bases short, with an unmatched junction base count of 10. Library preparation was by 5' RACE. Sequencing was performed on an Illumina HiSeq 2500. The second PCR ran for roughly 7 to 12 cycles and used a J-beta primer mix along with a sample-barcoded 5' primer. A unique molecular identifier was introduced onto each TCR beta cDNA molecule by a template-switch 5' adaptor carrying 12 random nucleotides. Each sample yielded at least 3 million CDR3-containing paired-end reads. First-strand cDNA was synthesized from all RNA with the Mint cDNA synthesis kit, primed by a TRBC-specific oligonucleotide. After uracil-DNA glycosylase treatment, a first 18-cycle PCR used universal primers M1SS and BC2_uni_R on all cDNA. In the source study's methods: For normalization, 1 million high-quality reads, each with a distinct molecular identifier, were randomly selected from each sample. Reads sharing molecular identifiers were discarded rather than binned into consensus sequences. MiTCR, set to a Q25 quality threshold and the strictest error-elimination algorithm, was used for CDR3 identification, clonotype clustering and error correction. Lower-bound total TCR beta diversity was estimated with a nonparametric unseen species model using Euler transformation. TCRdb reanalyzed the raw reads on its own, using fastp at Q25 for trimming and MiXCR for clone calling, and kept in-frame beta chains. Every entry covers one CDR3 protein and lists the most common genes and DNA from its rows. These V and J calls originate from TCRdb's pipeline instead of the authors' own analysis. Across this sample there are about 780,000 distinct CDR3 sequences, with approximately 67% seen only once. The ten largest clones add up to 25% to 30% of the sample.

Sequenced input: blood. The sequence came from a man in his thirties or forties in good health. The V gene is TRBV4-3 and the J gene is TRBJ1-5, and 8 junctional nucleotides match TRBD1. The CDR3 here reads CASSQDPQGGGINQPQHF. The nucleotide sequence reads TGCGCCAGCAGCCAAGATCCACAGGGGGGGGGGATCAATCAGCCCCAGCATTTT.